The T cell receptor beta chain under discussion was sequenced for a study of shared clonotypes between healthy human individuals. Study-level points and caveats: Incompleteness in sorted-subset sequencing, despite large depth, was shown by rarefaction. Four donors shared about 5% of their naive CD4 clonotypes.

The study drew all its donors from Caucasian adults living in Nashville, Tennessee. The V gene's germline CDR1 is MNHEY and CDR2 SVGAGI. The ends were cut back, 0 bases at V and 0 bases at J, with 6 bases in the middle. CDR3 length: 15 residues. The assay was carried out at the deep level. Profiled with immunoSEQ multiplex PCR; TCRdb holds only in-frame clones, not every one. There are over 850,000 clones in the sample; 78% occur only once, and 0.55% to 0.7% lies in the top ten. In the case of this clone: The antigen is undetermined. Other DNA sequences in this sample translate to the same CDR3.

The sequence was collected from a man aged 18 to 29 in good health. Some clones in this sample may be carry-over from other donors' samples. The J gene is TRBJ1-3, the V gene TRBV6-5; D gene ambiguous. Sequencing was carried out using memory CD4+ T cells from PBMCs. Subset specified: CD45RA-negative fraction. In DNA form, the CDR3 reads TGTGCCAGCAGTTACTCGGGATTCTCTGGAAACACCATATATTTT. Its protein product is CASSYSGFSGNTIYF.